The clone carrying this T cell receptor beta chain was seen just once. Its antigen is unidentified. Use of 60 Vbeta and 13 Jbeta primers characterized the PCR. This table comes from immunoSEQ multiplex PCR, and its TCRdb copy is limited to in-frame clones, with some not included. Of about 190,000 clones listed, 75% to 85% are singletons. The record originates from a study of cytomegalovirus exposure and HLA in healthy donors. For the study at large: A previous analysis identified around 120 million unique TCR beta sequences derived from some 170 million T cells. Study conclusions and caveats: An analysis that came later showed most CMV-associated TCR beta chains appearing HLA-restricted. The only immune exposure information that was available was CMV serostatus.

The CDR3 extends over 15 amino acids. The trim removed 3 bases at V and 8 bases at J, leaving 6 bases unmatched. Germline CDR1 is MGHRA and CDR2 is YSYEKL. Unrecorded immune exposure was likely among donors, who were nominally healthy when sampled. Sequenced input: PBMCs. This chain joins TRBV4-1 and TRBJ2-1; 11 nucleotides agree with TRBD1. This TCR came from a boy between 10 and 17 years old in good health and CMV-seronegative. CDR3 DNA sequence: TGCGCCAGCAGCCAGCTCGGACAGGGGGCTGATGAGCAGTTCTTC. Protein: CASSQLGQGADEQFF.